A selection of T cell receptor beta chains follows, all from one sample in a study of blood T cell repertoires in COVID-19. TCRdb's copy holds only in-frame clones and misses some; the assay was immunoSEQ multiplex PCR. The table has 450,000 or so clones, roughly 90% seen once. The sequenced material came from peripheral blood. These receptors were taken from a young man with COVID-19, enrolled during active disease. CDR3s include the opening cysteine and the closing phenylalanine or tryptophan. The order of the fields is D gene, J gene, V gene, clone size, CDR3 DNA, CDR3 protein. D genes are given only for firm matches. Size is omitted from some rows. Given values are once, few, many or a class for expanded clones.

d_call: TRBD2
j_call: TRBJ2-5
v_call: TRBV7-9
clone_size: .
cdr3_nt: TGTGCCAGCAGCTTAGCACGGGGGACTAGGGAAGAGACCCAGTACTTC
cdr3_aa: CASSLARGTREETQYF

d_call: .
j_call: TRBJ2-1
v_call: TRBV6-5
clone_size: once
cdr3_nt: TGTGCCAGCAGTTACTCAGGGGGTAGATCCTACAATGAGCAGTTCTTC
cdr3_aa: CASSYSGGRSYNEQFF

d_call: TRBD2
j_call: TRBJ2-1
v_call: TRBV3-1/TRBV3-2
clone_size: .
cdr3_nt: TGTGCCAGCAGCCAAGATGGGACTAGGTTCCAGTTCTTC
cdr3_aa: CASSQDGTRFQFF

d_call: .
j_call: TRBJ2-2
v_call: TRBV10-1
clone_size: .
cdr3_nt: TGCGCCAGCAGTGTTAGCGTAAGACCTAGAGCCGGGGAGCTGTTTTTT
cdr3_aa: CASSVSVRPRAGELFF

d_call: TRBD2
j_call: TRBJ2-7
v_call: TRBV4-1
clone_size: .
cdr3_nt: TGCGCCAGCAGCCAAGATGTCTTGGCTAGCGGGAGGGACGAATACGAGCAGTACTTC
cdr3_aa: CASSQDVLASGRDEYEQYF

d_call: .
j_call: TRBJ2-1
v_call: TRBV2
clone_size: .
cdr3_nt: TGTGCCAGCAGTGGAGGAAGCTCCTACAATGAGCAGTTCTTC
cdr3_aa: CASSGGSSYNEQFF

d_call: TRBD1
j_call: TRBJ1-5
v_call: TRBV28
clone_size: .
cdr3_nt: TGTGCCAGCAGTTTAAAGGGGGCAAGGAATCAGCCCCAGCATTTT
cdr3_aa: CASSLKGARNQPQHF

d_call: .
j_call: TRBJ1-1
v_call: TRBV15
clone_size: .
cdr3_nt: TGTGCCACCAGCAGAGTAACAGGGATGAACACTGAAGCTTTCTTT
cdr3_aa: CATSRVTGMNTEAFF

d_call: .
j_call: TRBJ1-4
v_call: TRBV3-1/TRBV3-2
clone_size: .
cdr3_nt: TGTGCAGCACGCCAGTGGACGGACAGAGCAACTAATGAAAAACTGTTTTTT
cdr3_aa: CAARQWTDRATNEKLFF

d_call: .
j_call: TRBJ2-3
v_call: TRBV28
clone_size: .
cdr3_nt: TGTGCCAGCCGTCCCCCCCAGGATACGCAGTATTTT
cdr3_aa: CASRPPQDTQYF

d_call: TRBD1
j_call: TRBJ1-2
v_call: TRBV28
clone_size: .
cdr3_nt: TGTGCCAGCAGTTTACCCCGGACAGGGGGAAAATGGGGCTATGGCTACACCTTC
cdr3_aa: CASSLPRTGGKWGYGYTF

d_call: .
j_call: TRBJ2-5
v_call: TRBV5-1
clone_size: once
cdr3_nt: TGCGCCAGCAGCTTGCAGTACCAAGAGACCCAGTACTTC
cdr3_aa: CASSLQYQETQYF

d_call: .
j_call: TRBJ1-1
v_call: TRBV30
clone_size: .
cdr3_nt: TGTGCCTGGAATGCAGGGACTTGGACTGAAGCTTTCTTT
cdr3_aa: CAWNAGTWTEAFF

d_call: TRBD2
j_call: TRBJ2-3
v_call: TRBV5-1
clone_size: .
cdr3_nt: TGCGCCAGCAGCTTGGGTCGGGGGGACCCAGATACGCAGTATTTT
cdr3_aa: CASSLGRGDPDTQYF

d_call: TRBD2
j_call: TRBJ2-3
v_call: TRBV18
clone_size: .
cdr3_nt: TGTGCCAGCTCACCACCAACATCCGCGGGAGGCTATACGCAGTATTTT
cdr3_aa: CASSPPTSAGGYTQYF

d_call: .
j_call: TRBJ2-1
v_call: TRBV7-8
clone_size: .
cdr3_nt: TGTGCCAGCAGCTTAACTTCGGGAGAGCAGTTCTTC
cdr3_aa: CASSLTSGEQFF

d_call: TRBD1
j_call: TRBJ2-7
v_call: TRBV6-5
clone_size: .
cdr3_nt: TGTGCCAGCAGTTACTCGTCTTATCCGGGAACGACAGGGAAGTACTTC
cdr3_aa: CASSYSSYPGTTGKYF

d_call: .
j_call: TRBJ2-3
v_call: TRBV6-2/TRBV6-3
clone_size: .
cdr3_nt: TGTGCCAGCAGTTATGGCGGGGTGCACACAGATACGCAGTATTTT
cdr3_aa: CASSYGGVHTDTQYF

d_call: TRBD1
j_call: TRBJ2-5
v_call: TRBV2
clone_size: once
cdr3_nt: TGTGCCAGCGTAGGGACAGGGTACCAAGAGACCCAGTACTTC
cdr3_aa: CASVGTGYQETQYF

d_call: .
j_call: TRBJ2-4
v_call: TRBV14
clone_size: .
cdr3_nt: TGTGCCAGCAGCACCCAACAGGGTTACATTCAGTACTTC
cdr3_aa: CASSTQQGYIQYF

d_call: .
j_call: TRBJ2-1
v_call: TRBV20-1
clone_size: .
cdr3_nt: TGCAGTGCTAGTCGGACTAACATGGACAATGAGCAGTTCTTC
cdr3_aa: CSASRTNMDNEQFF

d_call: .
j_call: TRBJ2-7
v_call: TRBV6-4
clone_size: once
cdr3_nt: TGTGCCAGCAGTGACCGCAGACTAGACCGGGAGCAGTACTTC
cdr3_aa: CASSDRRLDREQYF

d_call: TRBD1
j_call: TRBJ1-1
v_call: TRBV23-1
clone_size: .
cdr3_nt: TGCGCCAGCAGTCAATCCTCCGAGGACAGGGGGCGATGGACTGAAGCTTTCTTT
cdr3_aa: CASSQSSEDRGRWTEAFF

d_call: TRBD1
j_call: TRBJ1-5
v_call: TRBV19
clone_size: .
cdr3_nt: TGTGCCAGTGAGCCCGGACAGGGTTTACATCAGCCCCAGCATTTT
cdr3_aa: CASEPGQGLHQPQHF

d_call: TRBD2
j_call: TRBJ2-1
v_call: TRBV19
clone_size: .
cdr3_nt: TGTGCCAGTGGCGGCGGGAGGGTAGGTACCTCCTATGAGCAGTTCTTC
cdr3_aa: CASGGGRVGTSYEQFF

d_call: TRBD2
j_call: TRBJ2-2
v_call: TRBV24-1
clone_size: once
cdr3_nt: TGTGCCACCAGTGACCCCCGCGGGGGGTCCCGGGAGCTGTTTTTT
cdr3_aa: CATSDPRGGSRELFF

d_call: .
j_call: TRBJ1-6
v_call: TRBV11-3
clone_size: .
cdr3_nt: TGTGCCAGCAGCCCTGACAGCTCCTATAATTCACCCCTCCACTTT
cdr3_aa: CASSPDSSYNSPLHF

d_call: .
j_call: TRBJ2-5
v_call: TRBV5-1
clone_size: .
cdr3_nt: TGCGCCAGCAGCTTGGGTGCGAGTCAAGAGACCCAGTACTTC
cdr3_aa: CASSLGASQETQYF

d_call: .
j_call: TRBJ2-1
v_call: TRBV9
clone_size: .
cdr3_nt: TGTGCCAGCACCTCACTAGGAAATGAGCAGTTCTTC
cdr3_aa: CASTSLGNEQFF

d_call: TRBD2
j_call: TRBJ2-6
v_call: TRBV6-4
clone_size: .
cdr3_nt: TGTGCCAGGCCGGGACTAGCGGGTCTGAAACCCTCTGGGGCCAACGTCCTGACTTTC
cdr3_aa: CARPGLAGLKPSGANVLTF

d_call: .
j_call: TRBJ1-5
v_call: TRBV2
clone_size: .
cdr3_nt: TGTGCCAGCAGTGACGTTTGGGGCTACCATAGCAATCAGCCCCAGCATTTT
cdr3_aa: CASSDVWGYHSNQPQHF

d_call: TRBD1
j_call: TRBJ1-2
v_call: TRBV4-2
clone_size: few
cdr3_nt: TGTGCCAGCAGCACTTTCGGACAGGGGCATGGCTACACCTTC
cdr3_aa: CASSTFGQGHGYTF

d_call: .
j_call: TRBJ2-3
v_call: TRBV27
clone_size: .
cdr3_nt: TGTGCCAGCAGTTTCCAAGCGCATAGCACAGATACGCAGTATTTT
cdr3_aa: CASSFQAHSTDTQYF

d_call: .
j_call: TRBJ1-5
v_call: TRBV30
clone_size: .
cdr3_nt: TGTGCCTGGAGTGGAGGGAGCAATCAGCCCCAGCATTTT
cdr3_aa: CAWSGGSNQPQHF

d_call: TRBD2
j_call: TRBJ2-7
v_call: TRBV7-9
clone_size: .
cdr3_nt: TGTGCCAGCAGCCGGGGGGTGGATGCAGGTGGAGCTAACAAGTACGAGCAGTACTTC
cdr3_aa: CASSRGVDAGGANKYEQYF

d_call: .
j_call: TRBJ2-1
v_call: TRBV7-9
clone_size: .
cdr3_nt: TGTGCCTGTGGACAGACAAAATACAATGAGCAGTTCTTC
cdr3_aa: CACGQTKYNEQFF

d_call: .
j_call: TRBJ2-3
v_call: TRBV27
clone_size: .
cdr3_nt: TGTGCCAGCAGTTTAGGGGAGGGGGGTACCACAGATACGCAGTATTTT
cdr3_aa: CASSLGEGGTTDTQYF

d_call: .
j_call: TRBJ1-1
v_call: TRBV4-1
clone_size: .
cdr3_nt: TGCGCCAGCAGCCAAGATAAGGCGGGGGCAGATGAAGCTTTCTTT
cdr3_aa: CASSQDKAGADEAFF

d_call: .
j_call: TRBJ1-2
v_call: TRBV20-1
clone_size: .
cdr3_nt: TGCAGTGCCGGGGGGGTTGGTGGCTACACCTTC
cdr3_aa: CSAGGVGGYTF

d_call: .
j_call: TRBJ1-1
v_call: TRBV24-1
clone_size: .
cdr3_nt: TGTGCCACCAGTGCATCAGGGGCTGAAGCTTTCTTT
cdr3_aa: CATSASGAEAFF

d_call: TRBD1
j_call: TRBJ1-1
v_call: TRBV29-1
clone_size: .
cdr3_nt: TGCAGCGTTTCCAGTCCGGGACAGGGTGCCACTGAAGCTTTCTTT
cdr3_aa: CSVSSPGQGATEAFF

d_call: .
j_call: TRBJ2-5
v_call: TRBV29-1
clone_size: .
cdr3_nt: TGCAGCGTAAAGGGGAGGCAGACCCAGTACTTC
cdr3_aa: CSVKGRQTQYF

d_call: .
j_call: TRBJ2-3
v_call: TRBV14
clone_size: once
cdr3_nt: TGTGCCAGCAGCCAAGTTTTGGGGGCTACGCAGTATTTT
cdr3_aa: CASSQVLGATQYF

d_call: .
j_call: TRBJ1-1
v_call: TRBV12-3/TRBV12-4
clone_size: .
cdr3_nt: TGTGCCAGCAGTTTACTTGAGGGCACTGAAGCTTTCTTT
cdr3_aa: CASSLLEGTEAFF

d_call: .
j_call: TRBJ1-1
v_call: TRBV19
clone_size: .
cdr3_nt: TGTGCCAGTAGTATAGGTGTACTAAACACTGAAGCTTTCTTT
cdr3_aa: CASSIGVLNTEAFF

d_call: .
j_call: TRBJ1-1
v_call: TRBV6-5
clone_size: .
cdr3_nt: TGTGCCAGCAGTTACGGGGGGAGGACTGAAGCTTTCTTT
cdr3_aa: CASSYGGRTEAFF

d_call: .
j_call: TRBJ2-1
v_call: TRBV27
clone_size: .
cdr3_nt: TGTGCCAGCAGTACCACAGGGAATGAGCAGTTCTTC
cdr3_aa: CASSTTGNEQFF

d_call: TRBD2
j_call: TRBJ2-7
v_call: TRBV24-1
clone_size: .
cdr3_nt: TGTGCCACCAGTGACCCCCGGCTAGCGGGTTACTACGAGCAGTACTTC
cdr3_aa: CATSDPRLAGYYEQYF

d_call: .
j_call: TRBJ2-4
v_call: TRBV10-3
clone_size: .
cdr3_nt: TGTGCCATCAGCGAAATGGCTTCGGGGGCCAAAAACATTCAGTACTTC
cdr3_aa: CAISEMASGAKNIQYF

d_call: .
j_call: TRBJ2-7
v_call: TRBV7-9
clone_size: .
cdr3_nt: TGTGCCAGCAGCTTAGGCCCAGGGACTGTTACCTACGAGCAGTACTTC
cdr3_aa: CASSLGPGTVTYEQYF

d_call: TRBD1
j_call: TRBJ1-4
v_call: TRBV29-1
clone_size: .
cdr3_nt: TGCAGCGCTGTGACAGGGGACGAGGCTAATGAAAAACTGTTTTTT
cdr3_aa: CSAVTGDEANEKLFF

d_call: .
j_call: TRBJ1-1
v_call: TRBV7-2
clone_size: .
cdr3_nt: TGTGCCAGCAGCTTGGACAGAAACACTGAAGCTTTCTTT
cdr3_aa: CASSLDRNTEAFF

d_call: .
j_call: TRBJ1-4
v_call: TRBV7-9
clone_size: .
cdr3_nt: TGTGCCAGCAGCCAAAACAGGGTTGAAAAACTGTTTTTT
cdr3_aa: CASSQNRVEKLFF

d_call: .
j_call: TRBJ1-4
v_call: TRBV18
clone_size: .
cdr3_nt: TGTGCCAGCTCACCACGTCTCGAGAGTGAAAAACTGTTTTTT
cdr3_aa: CASSPRLESEKLFF

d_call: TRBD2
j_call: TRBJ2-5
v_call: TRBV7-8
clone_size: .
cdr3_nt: TGTGCCAGCAGCTTAGGGGGACTAGAAGAGACCCAGTACTTC
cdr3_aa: CASSLGGLEETQYF

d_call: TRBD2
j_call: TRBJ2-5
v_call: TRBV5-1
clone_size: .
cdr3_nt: TGCGCCAGCAGCTTTGGTAACGGGGGAGGGGAGACCCAGTACTTC
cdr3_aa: CASSFGNGGGETQYF

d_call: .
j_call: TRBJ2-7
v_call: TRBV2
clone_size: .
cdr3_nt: TGTGCCAGCAGCTTAGTATACCCCTCCTACGAGCAGTACTTC
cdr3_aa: CASSLVYPSYEQYF